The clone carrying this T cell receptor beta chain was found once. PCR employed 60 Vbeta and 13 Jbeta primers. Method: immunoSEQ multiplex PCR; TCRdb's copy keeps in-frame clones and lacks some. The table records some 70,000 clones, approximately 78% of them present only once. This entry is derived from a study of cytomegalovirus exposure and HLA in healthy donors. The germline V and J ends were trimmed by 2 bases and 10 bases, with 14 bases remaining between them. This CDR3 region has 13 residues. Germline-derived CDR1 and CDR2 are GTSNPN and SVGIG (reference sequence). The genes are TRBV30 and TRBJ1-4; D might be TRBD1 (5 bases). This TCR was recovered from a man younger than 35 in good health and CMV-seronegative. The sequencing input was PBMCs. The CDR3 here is CAWSRAQRGKLFF. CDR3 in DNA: TGTGCCTGGAGTCGGGCTCAAAGGGGAAAACTGTTTTTT.